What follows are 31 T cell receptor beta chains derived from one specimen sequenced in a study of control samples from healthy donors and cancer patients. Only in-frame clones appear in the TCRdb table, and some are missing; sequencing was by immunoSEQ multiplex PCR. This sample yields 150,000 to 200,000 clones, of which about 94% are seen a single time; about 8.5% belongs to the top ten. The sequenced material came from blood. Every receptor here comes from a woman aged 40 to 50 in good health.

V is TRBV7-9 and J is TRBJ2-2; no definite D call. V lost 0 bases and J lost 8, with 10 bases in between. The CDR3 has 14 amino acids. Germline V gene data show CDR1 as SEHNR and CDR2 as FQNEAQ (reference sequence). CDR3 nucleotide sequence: TGTGCCAGCAGCTTAGCCCTGGATGAAGGGGAGCTGTTTTTT. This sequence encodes CASSLALDEGELFF.

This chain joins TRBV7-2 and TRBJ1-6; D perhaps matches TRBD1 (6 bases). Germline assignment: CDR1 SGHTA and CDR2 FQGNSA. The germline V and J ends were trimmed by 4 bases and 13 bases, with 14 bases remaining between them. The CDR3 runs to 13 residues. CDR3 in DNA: TGTGCCAGCAGCTCGGATCAGGGGCTCCCCCTCCACTTT. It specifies CASSSDQGLPLHF.

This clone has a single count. The CDR3 loop is CASSQEWGGYGYTF. CDR3 DNA: TGCGCCAGCAGCCAAGAATGGGGGGGCTATGGCTACACCTTC. The rearrangement uses TRBV4-3 and TRBJ1-2, with D possibly being TRBD1 (5 bases). The CDR3 loop spans 14 amino acids. Germline assignment: CDR1 LGHNA and CDR2 YSLEER. V lost 0 bases and J 4 bases, leaving 9 bases between the germline ends.

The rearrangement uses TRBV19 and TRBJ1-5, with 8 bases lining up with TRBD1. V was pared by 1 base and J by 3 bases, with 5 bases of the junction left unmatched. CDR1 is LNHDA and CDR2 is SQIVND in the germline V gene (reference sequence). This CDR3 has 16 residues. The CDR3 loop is CASSIAQGEANQPQHF. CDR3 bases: TGTGCCAGTAGTATAGCACAGGGGGAGGCCAATCAGCCCCAGCATTTT.

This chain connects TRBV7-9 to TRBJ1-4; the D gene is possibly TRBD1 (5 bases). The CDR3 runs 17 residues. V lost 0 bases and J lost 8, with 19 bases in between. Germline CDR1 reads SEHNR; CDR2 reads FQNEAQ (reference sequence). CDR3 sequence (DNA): TGTGCCAGCAGCTTAGCGATTAGGGACTTAACGGACGAAAAACTGTTTTTT. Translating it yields CASSLAIRDLTDEKLFF.

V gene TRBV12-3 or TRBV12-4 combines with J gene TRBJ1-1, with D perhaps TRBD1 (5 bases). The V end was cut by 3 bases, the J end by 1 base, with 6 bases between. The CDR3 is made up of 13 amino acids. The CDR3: CASSLGGNTEAFF. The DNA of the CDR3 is TGTGCCAGCAGTTTGGGGGGGAACACTGAAGCTTTCTTT.

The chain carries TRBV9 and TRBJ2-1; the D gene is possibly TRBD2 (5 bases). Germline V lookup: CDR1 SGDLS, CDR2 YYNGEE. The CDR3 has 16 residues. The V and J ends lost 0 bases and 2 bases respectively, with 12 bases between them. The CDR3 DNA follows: TGTGCCAGCAGCGTAGATTGGAGGCGTACCTACAATGAGCAGTTCTTC. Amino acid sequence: CASSVDWRRTYNEQFF.

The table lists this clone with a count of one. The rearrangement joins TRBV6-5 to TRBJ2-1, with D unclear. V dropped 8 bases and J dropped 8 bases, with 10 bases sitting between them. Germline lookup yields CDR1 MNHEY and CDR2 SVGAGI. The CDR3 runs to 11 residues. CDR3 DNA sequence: TGTGCCAGCCGGCAGGTGGATGAGCAGTTCTTC. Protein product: CASRQVDEQFF.

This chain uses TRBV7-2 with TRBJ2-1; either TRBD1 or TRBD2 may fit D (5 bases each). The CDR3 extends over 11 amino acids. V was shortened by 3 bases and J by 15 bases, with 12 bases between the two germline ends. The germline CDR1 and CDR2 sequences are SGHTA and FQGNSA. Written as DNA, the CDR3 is TGTGCCAGCAGCTTGGGGGTCTATCCGTTCTTC. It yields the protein CASSLGVYPFF.

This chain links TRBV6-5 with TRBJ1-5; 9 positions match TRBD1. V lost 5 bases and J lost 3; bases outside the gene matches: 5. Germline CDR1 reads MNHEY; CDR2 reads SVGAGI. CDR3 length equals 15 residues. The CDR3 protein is CASSRDRDDNQPQHF. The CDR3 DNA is TGTGCCAGCAGTCGGGACAGGGATGACAATCAGCCCCAGCATTTT.

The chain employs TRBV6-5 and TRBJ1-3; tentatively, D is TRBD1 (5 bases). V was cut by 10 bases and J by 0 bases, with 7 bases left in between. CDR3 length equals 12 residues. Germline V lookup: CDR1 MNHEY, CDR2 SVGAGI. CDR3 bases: TGTGCCACCGGGGCCTCTGGAAACACCATATATTTT. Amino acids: CATGASGNTIYF.

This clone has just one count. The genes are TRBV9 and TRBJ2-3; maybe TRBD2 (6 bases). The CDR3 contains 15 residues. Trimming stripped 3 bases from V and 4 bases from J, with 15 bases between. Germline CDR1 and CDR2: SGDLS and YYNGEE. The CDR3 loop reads CASSAGTQRADTQYF. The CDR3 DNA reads TGTGCCAGCAGCGCCGGGACTCAGCGTGCAGATACGCAGTATTTT.

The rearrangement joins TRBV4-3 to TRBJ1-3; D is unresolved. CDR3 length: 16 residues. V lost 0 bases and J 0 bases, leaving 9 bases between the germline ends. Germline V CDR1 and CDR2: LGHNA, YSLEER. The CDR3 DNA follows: TGCGCCAGCAGCCAAGACCGACTGGGCTCTGGAAACACCATATATTTT. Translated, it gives CASSQDRLGSGNTIYF.

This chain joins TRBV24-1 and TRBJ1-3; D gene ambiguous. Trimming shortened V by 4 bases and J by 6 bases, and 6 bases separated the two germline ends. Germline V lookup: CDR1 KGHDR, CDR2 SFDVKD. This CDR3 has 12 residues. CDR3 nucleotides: TGTGCCACCAGTGACTTAGAAAACACCATATATTTT. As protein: CATSDLENTIYF.

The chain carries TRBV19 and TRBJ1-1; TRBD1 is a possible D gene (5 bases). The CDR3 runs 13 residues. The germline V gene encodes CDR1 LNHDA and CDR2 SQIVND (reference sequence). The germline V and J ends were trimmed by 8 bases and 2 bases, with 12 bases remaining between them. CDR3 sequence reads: CASCPGGNTEAFF. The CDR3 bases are TGTGCCAGTTGTCCTGGGGGAAACACTGAAGCTTTCTTT.

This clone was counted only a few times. This CDR3 reads CASSHLSYEQYF. The DNA of the CDR3 is TGTGCCAGCAGCCACCTCTCCTACGAGCAGTACTTC. The chain links TRBV14 to TRBJ2-7, with D unclear. The ends were cut back, 3 bases at V and 0 bases at J, with 3 bases in the middle. The CDR3 has 12 residues. CDR1 and CDR2 from the germline V gene are SGHDN and FVKESK.

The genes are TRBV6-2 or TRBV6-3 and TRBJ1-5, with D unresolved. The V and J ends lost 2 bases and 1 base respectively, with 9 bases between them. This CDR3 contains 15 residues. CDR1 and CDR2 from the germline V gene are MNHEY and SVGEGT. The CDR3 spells CASSYGSQSNQPQHF. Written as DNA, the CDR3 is TGTGCCAGCAGTTACGGTTCCCAAAGCAATCAGCCCCAGCATTTT.

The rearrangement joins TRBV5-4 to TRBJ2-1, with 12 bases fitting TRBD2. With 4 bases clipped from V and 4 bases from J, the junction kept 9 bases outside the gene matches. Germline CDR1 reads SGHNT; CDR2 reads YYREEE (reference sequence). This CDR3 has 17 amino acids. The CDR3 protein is CASSGLAGPKIYNEQFF. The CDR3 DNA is TGTGCCAGCAGCGGACTAGCGGGACCTAAAATATACAATGAGCAGTTCTTC.

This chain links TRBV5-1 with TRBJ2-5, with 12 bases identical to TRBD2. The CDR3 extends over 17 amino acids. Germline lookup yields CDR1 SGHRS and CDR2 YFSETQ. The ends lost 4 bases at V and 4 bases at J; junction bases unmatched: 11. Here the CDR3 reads CASSPRASGRAIETQYF. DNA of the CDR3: TGCGCCAGCAGCCCCCGAGCTAGCGGGAGGGCCATAGAGACCCAGTACTTC.

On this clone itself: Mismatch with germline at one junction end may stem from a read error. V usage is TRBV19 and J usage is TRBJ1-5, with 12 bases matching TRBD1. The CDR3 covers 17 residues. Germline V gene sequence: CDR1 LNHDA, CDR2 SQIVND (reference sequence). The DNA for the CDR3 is TGTGCCAGTAGTTGGGGACAGGGGGCGGATAGCGATCAGCCCCAGCATTTT. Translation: CASSWGQGADSDQPQHF.

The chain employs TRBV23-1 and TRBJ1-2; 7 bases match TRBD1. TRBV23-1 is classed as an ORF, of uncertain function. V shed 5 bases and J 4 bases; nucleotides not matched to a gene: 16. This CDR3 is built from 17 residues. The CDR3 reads CASSRASLGQRGYGYTF. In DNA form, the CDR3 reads TGCGCCAGCAGTAGGGCGTCGTTGGGACAGCGGGGCTATGGCTACACCTTC.

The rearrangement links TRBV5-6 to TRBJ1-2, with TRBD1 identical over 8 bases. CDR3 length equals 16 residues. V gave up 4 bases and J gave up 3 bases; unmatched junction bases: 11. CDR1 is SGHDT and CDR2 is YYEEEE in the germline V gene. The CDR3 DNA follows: TGTGCCAGCAGCCTACGGCGATCGGGACAGGACTATGGCTACACCTTC. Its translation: CASSLRRSGQDYGYTF. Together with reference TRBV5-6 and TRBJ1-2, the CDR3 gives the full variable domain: DAGVTQSPTHLIKTRGQQVTLRCSPKSGHDTVSWYQQALGQGPQFIFQYYEEEERQRGNFPDRFSGHQFPNYSSELNVNALLLGDSALYLCASSLRRSGQDYGYTFGSGTRLTVV.

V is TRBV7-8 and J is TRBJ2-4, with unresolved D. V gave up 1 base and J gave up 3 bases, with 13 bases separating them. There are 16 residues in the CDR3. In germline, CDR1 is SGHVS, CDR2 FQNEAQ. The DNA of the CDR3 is TGTGCCAGCAGCTTAGGAGGCGTTCGTGACAAAAACATTCAGTACTTC. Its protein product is CASSLGGVRDKNIQYF. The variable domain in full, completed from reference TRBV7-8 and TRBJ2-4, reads GAGVSQSPRYKVAKRGQDVALRCDPISGHVSLFWYQQALGQGPEFLTYFQNEAQLDKSGLPSDRFFAERPEGSVSTLKIQRTQQEDSAVYLCASSLGGVRDKNIQYFGAGTRLSVL.

CDR3 in amino acids: CASSGRAASNQPQHF. The CDR3 DNA reads TGTGCCAGCAGTGGGCGGGCAGCTAGCAATCAGCCCCAGCATTTT. This chain joins TRBV2 and TRBJ1-5; D is unclear. This CDR3 has 15 amino acids. With 4 bases removed from V and 0 bases from J, the gap between germline ends came to 10 bases. CDR1 is SNHLY, CDR2 FYNNEI, per germline. Full variable domain (rest looked up from reference TRBV2 and TRBJ1-5): EPEVTQTPSHQVTQMGQEVILRCVPISNHLYFYWYRQILGQKVEFLVSFYNNEISEKSEIFDDQFSVERPDGSNFTLKIRSTKLEDSAMYFCASSGRAASNQPQHFGDGTRLSIL.

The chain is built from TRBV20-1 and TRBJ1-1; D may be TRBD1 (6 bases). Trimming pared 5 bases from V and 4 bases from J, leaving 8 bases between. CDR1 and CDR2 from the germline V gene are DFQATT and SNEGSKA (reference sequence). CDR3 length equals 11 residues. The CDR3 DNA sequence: TGCAGTGCTGGGGGGGCCACTGAAGCTTTCTTT. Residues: CSAGGATEAFF.

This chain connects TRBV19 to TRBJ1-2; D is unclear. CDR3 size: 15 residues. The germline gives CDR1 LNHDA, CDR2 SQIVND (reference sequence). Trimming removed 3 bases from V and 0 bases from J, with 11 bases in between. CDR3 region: CASSIDGRTNYGYTF. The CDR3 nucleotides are TGTGCCAGTAGTATCGACGGTAGAACTAACTATGGCTACACCTTC.

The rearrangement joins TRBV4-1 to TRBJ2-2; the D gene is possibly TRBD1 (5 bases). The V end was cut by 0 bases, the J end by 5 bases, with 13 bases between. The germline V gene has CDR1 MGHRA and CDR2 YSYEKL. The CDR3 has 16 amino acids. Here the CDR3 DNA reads TGCGCCAGCAGCCAAGAAACCGGCGCAGGGACCGGGGAGCTGTTTTTT. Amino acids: CASSQETGAGTGELFF.

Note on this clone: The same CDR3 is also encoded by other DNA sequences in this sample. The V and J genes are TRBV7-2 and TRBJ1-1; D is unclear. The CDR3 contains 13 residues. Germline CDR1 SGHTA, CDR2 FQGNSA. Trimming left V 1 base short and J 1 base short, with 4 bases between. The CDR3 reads CASSLGRNTEAFF. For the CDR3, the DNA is TGTGCCAGCAGCTTAGGGAGGAACACTGAAGCTTTCTTT. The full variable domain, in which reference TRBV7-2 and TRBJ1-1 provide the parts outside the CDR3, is GAGVSQSPSNKVTEKGKDVELRCDPISGHTALYWYRQSLGQGLEFLIYFQGNSAPDKSGLPSDRFSAERTGGSVSTLTIQRTQQEDSAVYLCASSLGRNTEAFFGQGTRLTVV.

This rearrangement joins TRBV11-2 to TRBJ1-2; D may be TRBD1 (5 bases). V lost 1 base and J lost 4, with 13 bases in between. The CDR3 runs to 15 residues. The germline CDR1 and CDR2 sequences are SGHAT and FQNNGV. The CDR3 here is CASSLVEGQVYGYTF. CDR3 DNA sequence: TGTGCCAGCAGCTTAGTTGAGGGGCAGGTCTATGGCTACACCTTC.

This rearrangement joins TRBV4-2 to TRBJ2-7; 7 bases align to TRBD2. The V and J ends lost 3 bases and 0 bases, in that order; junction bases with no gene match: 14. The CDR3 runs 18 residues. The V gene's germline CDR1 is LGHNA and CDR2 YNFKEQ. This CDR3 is CASSHPRRPAGPSYEQYF. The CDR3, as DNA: TGTGCCAGCAGCCATCCGCGGCGCCCAGCGGGGCCCTCCTACGAGCAGTACTTC.

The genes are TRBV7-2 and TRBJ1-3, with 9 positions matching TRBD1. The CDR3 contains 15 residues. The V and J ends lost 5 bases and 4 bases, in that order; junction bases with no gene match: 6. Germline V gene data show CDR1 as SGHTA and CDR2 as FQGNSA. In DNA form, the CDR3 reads TGTGCCAGCAGCGACCACAGGGGGCTGGGAAACACCATATATTTT. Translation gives CASSDHRGLGNTIYF.